This T cell receptor beta chain was documented in a study of vaccination and CD4 T cells after COVID-19. Overall study context: Every participant had a vaccine, which was either BNT162b2 or mRNA-1273, given in two doses. Findings and caveats of the study: The study found that a median about 87% of reactive clones in convalescent patients appeared only post-vaccination. From a median of about 20 to 38, SARS-CoV-2-reactive clonotypes increased, though not significantly.

Sample treatment: roughly 11-day PBMC culture with coronavirus spike peptide pools or control peptides (ViraFEST assay). Positivity by PCR occurred from March to December 2020, a period that predated US Alpha, Beta and Delta variants. Sequenced with the Oncomine TCR Beta short-read assay was DNA taken from cultured CD4+ T cells. One entry per CDR3 protein, called by TCRdb with MiXCR from the PCR reads. The table lists approximately 16,000 distinct CDR3 sequences, about 55% of them singletons, with roughly 4.2% in the top ten. The CDR3 is made up of 12 amino acids. Trimming left V 7 bases short and J 1 base short, with 10 bases between. Germline assignment: CDR1 DFQATT and CDR2 SNEGSKA (reference sequence). This clonotype appeared a few times. Its target is unknown.

The TCR sequence derives from a human donor who had recovered from COVID-19. Material: CD4+ T cells from blood, cultured in vitro, obtained before SARS-CoV-2 vaccination. The V call is TRBV20-1, the J call TRBJ2-5; D could derive from TRBD1 or TRBD2 (5 bases each). The CDR3 DNA is TGCAGTGTTGAGGGACCCCAAGAGACCCAGTACTTC. Protein sequence: CSVEGPQETQYF.